This T cell receptor (beta chain) came from a study of blood T cells in healthy people across ages. A sample-barcoded 5' primer and a J-beta primer mix were used in a second PCR of about 6 to 11 cycles. In TCRdb, the 5' RACE reads were re-called with MiXCR into one record per CDR3 protein. This sample has roughly 1,700,000 distinct CDR3 sequences; roughly 27% occur once, and the top ten carry about 7.7%. Sequencing was performed on blood. The TCR sequence derives from a woman under 40 in good health.

CDR3 region: CSVDAGYYGYTF. CDR3 DNA sequence: TGCAGCGTTGATGCCGGATACTATGGCTACACCTTC. This rearrangement joins TRBV29-1 to TRBJ1-2; D unresolved. CDR1 SQVTM and CDR2 ANQGSEA come from the germline V gene. V was shortened by 3 bases and J by 3 bases, with 8 bases between the two germline ends. The CDR3 totals 12 residues.